The 15 T cell receptor beta chains below were found in one sample sequenced in a study of cytomegalovirus exposure and HLA in healthy donors. PCR amplification relied on 60 Vbeta primers (plus 13 Jbeta primers). The data were produced by immunoSEQ multiplex PCR, yet TCRdb's version contains in-frame clones alone and is incomplete. The data hold 130,000 or so clones, with around two thirds observed a single time. The sample was PBMCs. These receptor sequences come from a man aged 18 to 29 in good health and CMV-seropositive.

The chain carries TRBV9 and TRBJ2-7; TRBD2 matches 9 bases. CDR3 length: 16 residues. Germline CDR1 is SGDLS and CDR2 is YYNGEE. V gave up 3 bases and J gave up 2 bases; unmatched junction bases: 9. Here the CDR3 DNA reads TGTGCCAGCAGCGGTGCATCCGGACTAGCGACCTACGAGCAGTACTTC. This encodes CASSGASGLATYEQYF.

The chain carries TRBV5-4 and TRBJ1-5; 12 bases line up with TRBD1. This CDR3 is built from 18 residues. Germline V lookup: CDR1 SGHNT, CDR2 YYREEE (reference sequence). V shed 4 bases and J 0 bases; nucleotides not matched to a gene: 8. The chain's CDR3 is CASSKTGTGGHSNQPQHF. Written as DNA, the CDR3 is TGTGCCAGCAGCAAAACCGGGACAGGGGGCCATAGCAATCAGCCCCAGCATTTT.

This chain connects TRBV19 to TRBJ1-6, with D possibly TRBD1 on 6 matching bases. V gave up 8 bases and J gave up 6 bases, with 17 bases separating them. The CDR3 has 15 amino acids. Germline V gene lookup returns CDR1 LNHDA and CDR2 SQIVND (reference sequence). The CDR3 DNA is TGTGCCAGTCACGGCGAGGGGGATAGTAATTCACCCCTCCACTTT. It encodes CASHGEGDSNSPLHF.

V gene TRBV4-1 combines with J gene TRBJ2-2; no clear D gene. The CDR3 covers 17 residues. From germline, CDR1 is MGHRA and CDR2 YSYEKL. The V gene lost 4 bases and the J gene lost 3 bases, with 18 bases spanning the gap. This CDR3 is CASSLELSIYYTGELFF. CDR3 bases: TGCGCCAGCAGCCTTGAATTATCCATCTATTACACCGGGGAGCTGTTTTTT.

This chain connects TRBV5-1 to TRBJ2-7; D might be TRBD1 (6 bases). The V end was cut by 4 bases, the J end by 0 bases, with 20 bases between. This CDR3 has 17 amino acids. Germline V CDR1 and CDR2: SGHRS, YFSETQ. The CDR3 reads CASSVLSGHYNSYEQYF. The CDR3, as DNA: TGCGCCAGCAGCGTGTTGTCGGGACACTACAACTCCTACGAGCAGTACTTC.

This clone was recorded only once. This chain joins TRBV11-2 and TRBJ1-1; D might be TRBD1 (5 bases). Germline V gives CDR1 SGHAT, CDR2 FQNNGV. Trimming removed 1 base from V and 8 bases from J, with 11 bases in between. The CDR3 is made up of 13 amino acids. For the CDR3, the DNA is TGTGCCAGCAGCTTAGGGGCGGGGACGGAAGCTTTCTTT. Residues: CASSLGAGTEAFF.

This sequence joins TRBV19 and TRBJ1-1; no clear D gene. Trimming left V 5 bases short and J 0 bases short, with 7 bases between. CDR1 is LNHDA and CDR2 is SQIVND in the germline V gene (reference sequence). This CDR3 spans 13 amino acids. In DNA, the CDR3 is TGTGCCAGTAGTGGCTTTTTGAACACTGAAGCTTTCTTT. Translating it yields CASSGFLNTEAFF.

The chain's CDR3 is CASSLTGSNEKLFF. The CDR3 DNA follows: TGTGCCAGCAGTTTAACGGGGTCTAATGAAAAACTGTTTTTT. The chain joins TRBV27 to TRBJ1-4; D remains unclear. Trimming shortened V by 2 bases and J by 3 bases, and 7 bases separated the two germline ends. The germline V gene has CDR1 MNHEY and CDR2 SMNVEV (reference sequence). This CDR3 contains 14 residues. Filled out from reference TRBV27 and TRBJ1-4, the complete variable domain reads EAQVTQNPRYLITVTGKKLTVTCSQNMNHEYMSWYRQDPGLGLRQIYYSMNVEVTDKGDVPEGYKVSRKEKRNFPLILESPSPNQTSLYFCASSLTGSNEKLFFGSGTQLSVL.

V usage is TRBV6-4 and J usage is TRBJ2-2; possible D gene TRBD2, 5 bases. CDR1 is MRHNA and CDR2 is SNTAGT in the germline V gene. The V end was cut by 4 bases, the J end by 6 bases, with 15 bases between. The CDR3 has 15 residues. CDR3 bases: TGTGCCAGCAGTGTTATCAGCGGCGATGCCGGGGAGCTGTTTTTT. Protein: CASSVISGDAGELFF.

V usage is TRBV7-6 and J usage is TRBJ1-1; 8 bases align to TRBD1. Germline trimming cut 5 bases from V and 3 bases from J; bases unmatched to any gene: 8. This CDR3 contains 15 residues. Germline V gene sequence: CDR1 SGHVS, CDR2 FNYEAQ. DNA for the CDR3: TGTGCCAGCAGCGAAGACAGGGGAGGGTACACTGAAGCTTTCTTT. Protein: CASSEDRGGYTEAFF. The variable domain in full, with the rest retrieved from reference TRBV7-6 and TRBJ1-1, is GAGVSQSPRYKVTKRGQDVALRCDPISGHVSLYWYRQALGQGPEFLTYFNYEAQQDKSGLPNDRFSAERPEGSISTLTIQRTEQRDSAMYRCASSEDRGGYTEAFFGQGTRLTVV.

The chain joins TRBV5-6 to TRBJ2-2; D may be TRBD2 (6 bases). The V end lost 4 bases, the J end lost 7 bases, and 17 bases lay between the germline ends. CDR1 is SGHDT, CDR2 YYEEEE, per germline. The CDR3 contains 15 residues. CDR3 in amino acids: CASSRDSTGVGELFF. For the CDR3, the DNA is TGTGCCAGCAGCCGAGACAGTACGGGGGTCGGGGAGCTGTTTTTT.

The rearrangement uses TRBV4-1 and TRBJ2-3; the match to TRBD2 covers 11 bases. The CDR3 runs 16 residues. V shed 0 bases and J 6 bases; nucleotides not matched to a gene: 5. Germline V gives CDR1 MGHRA, CDR2 YSYEKL. CDR3 sequence: CASSQDASGGRDTQYF. For the CDR3, the DNA is TGCGCCAGCAGCCAAGACGCTAGCGGGGGGCGTGATACGCAGTATTTT.

As to this clone: The identical CDR3 is also encoded by other nucleotide sequences in the sample. This chain connects TRBV7-6 to TRBJ1-1; D gene uncertain. Germline CDR1 reads SGHVS; CDR2 reads FNYEAQ. The CDR3 is made up of 13 amino acids. Trimming removed 2 bases from V and 0 bases from J, with 4 bases in between. As DNA, the CDR3 is TGTGCCAGCAGCTTATATGTGAACACTGAAGCTTTCTTT. Translation: CASSLYVNTEAFF.

The rearrangement joins TRBV27 to TRBJ1-6, with TRBD1 identical over 8 bases. The CDR3 is 16 amino acids. After removal of 6 bases from V and 8 bases from J, the junction contained 12 bases not matched to a gene. The germline V gene encodes CDR1 MNHEY and CDR2 SMNVEV (reference sequence). For the CDR3, the DNA is TGTGCCAGCAGCACTACTACCGGGACAGGCGATTCACCCCTCCACTTT. It yields the protein CASSTTTGTGDSPLHF.

The chain employs TRBV5-4 and TRBJ1-2; 9 bases fit TRBD1. Germline loops: CDR1 SGHNT, CDR2 YYREEE (reference sequence). The ends lost 2 bases at V and 4 bases at J; junction bases unmatched: 9. The CDR3 is 16 residues long. Here the CDR3 reads CASSFPGTGLGYGYTF. The CDR3 nucleotides are TGTGCCAGCAGCTTCCCGGGGACAGGGCTAGGCTATGGCTACACCTTC.